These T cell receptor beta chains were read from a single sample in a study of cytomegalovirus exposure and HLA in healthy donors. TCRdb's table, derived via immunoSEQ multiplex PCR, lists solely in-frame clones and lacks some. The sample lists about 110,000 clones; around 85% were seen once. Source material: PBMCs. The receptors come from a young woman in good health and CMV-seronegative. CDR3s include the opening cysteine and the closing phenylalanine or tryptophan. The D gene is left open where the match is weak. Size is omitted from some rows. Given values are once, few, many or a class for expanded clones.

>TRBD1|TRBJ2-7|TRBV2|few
TGTGCCAGCAGTGACAGGGGGTACGAGCAGTACTTC
CASSDRGYEQYF
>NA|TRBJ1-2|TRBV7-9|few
TGTGCCAGCTCACCGTCAGGGCACGGCTACACCTTC
CASSPSGHGYTF
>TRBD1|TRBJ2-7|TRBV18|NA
TGTGCCAGCTCACCGGGACAGACCTACGAGCAGTACTTC
CASSPGQTYEQYF
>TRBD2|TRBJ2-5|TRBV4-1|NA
TGCGCCAGCAGCCAGCCGTTAGCGGGGGGGGAAGAGACCCAGTACTTC
CASSQPLAGGEETQYF
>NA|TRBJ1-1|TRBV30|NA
TGTGCCTGGGCACAGTTGGCTGAAGCTTTCTTT
CAWAQLAEAFF
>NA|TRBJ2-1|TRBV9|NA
TGTGCCAGCAGCGTAGTAGGGGGGGGGTACGAGCAGTTCTTC
CASSVVGGGYEQFF
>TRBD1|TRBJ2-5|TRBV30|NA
TGTGCCTGGGGACAGGAAGAGACCCAGTACTTC
CAWGQEETQYF
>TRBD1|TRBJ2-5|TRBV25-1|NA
TGTGCCAGCAGTGAGATTTTGGGGGACAGGGGATTCCAAGAGACCCAGTACTTC
CASSEILGDRGFQETQYF
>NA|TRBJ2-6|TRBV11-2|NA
TGTGCCAGCAGCTCCCTGCGCTCTGGGGCCAACGTCCTGACTTTC
CASSSLRSGANVLTF
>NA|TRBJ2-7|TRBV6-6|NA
TGTGCCAGCAGTTACAGAGGGCGCAGGAACGAGCAGTACTTC
CASSYRGRRNEQYF
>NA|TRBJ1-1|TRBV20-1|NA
TGCAGTGCTAATCCGAGACAGCAAGCTTTCTTT
CSANPRQQAFF
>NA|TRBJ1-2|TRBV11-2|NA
TGTGCCAGCAGCCTGACGGTCTCCGACTTCAACTATGGCTACACCTTC
CASSLTVSDFNYGYTF
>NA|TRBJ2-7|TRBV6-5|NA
TGTGCCAGCAGTTCCCTCTACTACGAGCAGTACTTC
CASSSLYYEQYF
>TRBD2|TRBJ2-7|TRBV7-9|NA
TGTGCCGGGGGGGAGCGCCGCAAACCTACTGAGCAGTACTTC
CAGGERRKPTEQYF
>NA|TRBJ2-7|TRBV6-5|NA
TGTGCCAGCAGTGAAGAAGGACAATACGAGCAGTACTTC
CASSEEGQYEQYF
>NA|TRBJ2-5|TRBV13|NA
TGTGCCAGCACCTCACGAGCAGGGCCCCGAGAGACCCAGTACTTC
CASTSRAGPRETQYF
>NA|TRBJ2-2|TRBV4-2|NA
TGTGCCAGCAGCCCCCCCGGCACCGGGGAGCTGTTTTTT
CASSPPGTGELFF
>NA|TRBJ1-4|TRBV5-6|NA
TGTGCCAGCACCAACATATCAACTAATGAAAAACTGTTTTTT
CASTNISTNEKLFF
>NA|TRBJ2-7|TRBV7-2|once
TGTGCCAGCAGCTTAGTAGGCCAGGGGACCTACGAGCAGTACTTC
CASSLVGQGTYEQYF
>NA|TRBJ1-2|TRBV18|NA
TGTGCCAGCTCACCCTCCAATGCGTATGGCTACACCTTC
CASSPSNAYGYTF